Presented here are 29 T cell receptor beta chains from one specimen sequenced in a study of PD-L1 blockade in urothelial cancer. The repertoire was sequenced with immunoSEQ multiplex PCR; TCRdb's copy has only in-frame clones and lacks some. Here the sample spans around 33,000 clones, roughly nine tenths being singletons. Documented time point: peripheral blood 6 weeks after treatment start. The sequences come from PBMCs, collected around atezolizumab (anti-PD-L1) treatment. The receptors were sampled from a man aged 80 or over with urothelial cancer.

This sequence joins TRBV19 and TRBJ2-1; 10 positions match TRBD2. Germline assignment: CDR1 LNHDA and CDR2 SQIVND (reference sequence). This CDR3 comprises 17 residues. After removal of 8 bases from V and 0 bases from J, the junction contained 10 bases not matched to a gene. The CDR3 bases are TGTGCCAGTCACAAGACTAGCGGGTACAGCTCCTACAATGAGCAGTTCTTC. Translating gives CASHKTSGYSSYNEQFF.

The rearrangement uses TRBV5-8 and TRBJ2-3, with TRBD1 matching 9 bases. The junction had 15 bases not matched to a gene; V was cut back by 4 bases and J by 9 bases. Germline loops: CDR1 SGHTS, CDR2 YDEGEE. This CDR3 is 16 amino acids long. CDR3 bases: TGTGCCAGCAGCCGTGGACAGGGGAACGGAGTGGGGACGCAGTATTTT. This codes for CASSRGQGNGVGTQYF.

The chain's CDR3 is CASSPTGSNYGYTF. The CDR3 nucleotides read TGTGCCAGCAGCCCGACAGGTTCTAACTATGGCTACACCTTC. The V gene is TRBV6-1, the J gene TRBJ1-2, with D perhaps matching TRBD1 (6 bases). Germline CDR1 and CDR2: MNHNS and SASEGT. V shed 6 bases and J shed 0 bases, with 11 bases lying between them. This CDR3 comprises 14 residues.

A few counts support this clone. The CDR3, as DNA: TGCGCCAGCAGCTTGGGTCCTAGCGGGGACAATGAGCAGTTCTTC. This gives the protein CASSLGPSGDNEQFF. The rearrangement joins TRBV5-1 to TRBJ2-1; 9 bases map to TRBD2. Germline values: CDR1 SGHRS, CDR2 YFSETQ. V lost 0 bases to trimming and J lost 5 bases; unmatched junction nucleotides: 3. This CDR3 contains 15 residues. The complete variable domain, with remaining parts taken from reference TRBV5-1 and TRBJ2-1, reads KAGVTQTPRYLIKTRGQQVTLSCSPISGHRSVSWYQQTPGQGLQFLFEYFSETQRNKGNFPGRFSGRQFSNSRSEMNVSTLELGDSALYLCASSLGPSGDNEQFFGPGTRLTVL.

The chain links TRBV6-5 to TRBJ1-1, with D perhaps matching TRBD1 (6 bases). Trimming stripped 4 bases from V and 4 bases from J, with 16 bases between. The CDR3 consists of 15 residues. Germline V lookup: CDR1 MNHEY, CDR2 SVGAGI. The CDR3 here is CASSSRGTLGTEAFF. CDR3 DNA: TGTGCCAGCAGTTCCAGGGGAACCTTGGGCACTGAAGCTTTCTTT.

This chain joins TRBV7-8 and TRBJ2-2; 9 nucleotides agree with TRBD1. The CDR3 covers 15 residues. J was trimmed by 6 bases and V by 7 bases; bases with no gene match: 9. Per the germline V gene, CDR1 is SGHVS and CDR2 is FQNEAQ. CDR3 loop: CASTRDRVKAGELFF. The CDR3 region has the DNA TGTGCCAGCACCAGGGACAGGGTTAAGGCCGGGGAGCTGTTTTTT.

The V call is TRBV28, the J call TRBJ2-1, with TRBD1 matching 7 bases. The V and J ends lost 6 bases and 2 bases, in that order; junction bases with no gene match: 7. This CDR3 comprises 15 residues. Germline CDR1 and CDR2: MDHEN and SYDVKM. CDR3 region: CASSRPGQAYNEQFF. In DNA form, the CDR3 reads TGTGCCAGCAGCCGCCCCGGACAGGCCTACAATGAGCAGTTCTTC.

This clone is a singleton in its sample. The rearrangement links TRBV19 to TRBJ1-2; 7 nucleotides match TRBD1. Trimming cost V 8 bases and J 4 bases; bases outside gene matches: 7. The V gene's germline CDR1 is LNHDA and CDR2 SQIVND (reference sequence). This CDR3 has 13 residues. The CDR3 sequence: CASPDRVGYGYTF. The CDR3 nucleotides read TGTGCCAGTCCCGACAGGGTGGGCTATGGCTACACCTTC.

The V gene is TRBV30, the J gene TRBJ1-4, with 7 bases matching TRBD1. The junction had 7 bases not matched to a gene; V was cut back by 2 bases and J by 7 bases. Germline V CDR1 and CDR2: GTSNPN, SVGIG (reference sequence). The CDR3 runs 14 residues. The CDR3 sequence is CAWSRQGGGEKLFF. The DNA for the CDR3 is TGTGCCTGGAGTCGACAGGGCGGAGGTGAAAAACTGTTTTTT. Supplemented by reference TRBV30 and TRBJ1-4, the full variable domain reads SQTIHQWPATLVQPVGSPLSLECTVEGTSNPNLYWYRQAAGRGLQLLFYSVGIGQISSEVPQNLSASRPQDRQFILSSKKLLLSDSGFYLCAWSRQGGGEKLFFGSGTQLSVL.

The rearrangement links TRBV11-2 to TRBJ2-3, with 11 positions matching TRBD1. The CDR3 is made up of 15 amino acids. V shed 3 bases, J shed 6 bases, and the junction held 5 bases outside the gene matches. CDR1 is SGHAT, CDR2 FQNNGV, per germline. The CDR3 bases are TGTGCCAGCAGCTTGTGGGACAGGGGGGTTGATACGCAGTATTTT. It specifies CASSLWDRGVDTQYF.

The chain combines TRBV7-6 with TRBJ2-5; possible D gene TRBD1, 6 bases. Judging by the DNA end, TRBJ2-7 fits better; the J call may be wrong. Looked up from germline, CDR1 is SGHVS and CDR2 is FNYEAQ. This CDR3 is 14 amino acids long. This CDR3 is CASSPWTDNYEQYF. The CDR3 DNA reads TGTGCCAGCAGCCCGTGGACAGACAACTACGAGCAGTACTTC.

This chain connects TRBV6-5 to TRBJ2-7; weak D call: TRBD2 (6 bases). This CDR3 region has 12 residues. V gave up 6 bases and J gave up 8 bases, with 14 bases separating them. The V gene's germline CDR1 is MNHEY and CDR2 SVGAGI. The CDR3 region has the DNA TGTGCCAGCAGAGGGACTGGCGTCCAGCAGTACTTC. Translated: CASRGTGVQQYF.

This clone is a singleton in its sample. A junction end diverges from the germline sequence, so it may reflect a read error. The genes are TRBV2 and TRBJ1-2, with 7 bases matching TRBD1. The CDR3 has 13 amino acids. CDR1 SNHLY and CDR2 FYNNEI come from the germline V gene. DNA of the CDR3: TGTGCCAGCAGCGAAGGGACAGCCTATGGCTACACCTTC. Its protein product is CASSEGTAYGYTF. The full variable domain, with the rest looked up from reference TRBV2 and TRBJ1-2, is EPEVTQTPSHQVTQMGQEVILRCVPISNHLYFYWYRQILGQKVEFLVSFYNNEISEKSEIFDDQFSVERPDGSNFTLKIRSTKLEDSAMYFCASSEGTAYGYTFGSGTRLTVV.

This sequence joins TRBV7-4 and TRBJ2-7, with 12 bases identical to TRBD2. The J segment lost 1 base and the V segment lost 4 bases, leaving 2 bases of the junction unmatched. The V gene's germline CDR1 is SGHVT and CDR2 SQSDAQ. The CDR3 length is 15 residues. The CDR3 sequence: CASSCLAGGSYEQYF. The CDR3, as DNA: TGTGCCAGCAGCTGTCTAGCGGGAGGGTCCTACGAGCAGTACTTC.

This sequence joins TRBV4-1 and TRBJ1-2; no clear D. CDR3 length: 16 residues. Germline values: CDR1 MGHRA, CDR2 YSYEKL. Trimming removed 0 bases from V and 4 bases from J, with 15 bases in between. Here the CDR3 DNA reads TGCGCCAGCAGCCAAGATCGGGCCACGGGGTCCTATGGCTACACCTTC. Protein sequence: CASSQDRATGSYGYTF.

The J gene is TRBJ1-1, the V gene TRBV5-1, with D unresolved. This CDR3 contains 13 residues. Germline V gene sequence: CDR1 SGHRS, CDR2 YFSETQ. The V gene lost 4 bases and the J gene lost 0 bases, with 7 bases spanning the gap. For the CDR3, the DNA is TGCGCCAGCAGCCAACAGATGAACACTGAAGCTTTCTTT. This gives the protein CASSQQMNTEAFF.

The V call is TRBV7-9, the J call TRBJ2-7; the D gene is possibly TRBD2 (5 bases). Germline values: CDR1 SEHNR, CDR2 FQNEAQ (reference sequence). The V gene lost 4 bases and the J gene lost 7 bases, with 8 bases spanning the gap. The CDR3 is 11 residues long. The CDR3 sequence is CASSSPGEQYF. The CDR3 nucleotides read TGTGCCAGCAGCTCCCCGGGAGAGCAGTACTTC.

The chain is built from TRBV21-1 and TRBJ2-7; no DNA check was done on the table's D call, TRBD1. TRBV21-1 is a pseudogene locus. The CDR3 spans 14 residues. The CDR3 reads CASSPRQDPYEQYF. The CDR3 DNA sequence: TGTGCCAGCAGCCCGCGACAGGACCCCTACGAGCAGTACTTC.

This chain's CDR3 is CAWSVRTGGDDFF. The CDR3 DNA sequence: TGTGCCTGGAGTGTTAGGACAGGGGGCGATGATTTCTTT. V gene TRBV30 combines with J gene TRBJ1-1; 11 positions agree with TRBD1. Germline-derived CDR1 and CDR2 are GTSNPN and SVGIG (reference sequence). V shed 0 bases and J 13 bases; nucleotides not matched to a gene: 7. The CDR3 extends over 13 amino acids.

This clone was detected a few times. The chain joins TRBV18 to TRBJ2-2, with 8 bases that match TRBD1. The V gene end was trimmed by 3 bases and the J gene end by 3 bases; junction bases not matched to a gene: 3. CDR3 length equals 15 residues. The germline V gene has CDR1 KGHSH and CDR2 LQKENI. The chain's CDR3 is CASSPRGQDTGELFF. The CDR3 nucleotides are TGTGCCAGCTCACCCCGGGGACAGGACACCGGGGAGCTGTTTTTT.

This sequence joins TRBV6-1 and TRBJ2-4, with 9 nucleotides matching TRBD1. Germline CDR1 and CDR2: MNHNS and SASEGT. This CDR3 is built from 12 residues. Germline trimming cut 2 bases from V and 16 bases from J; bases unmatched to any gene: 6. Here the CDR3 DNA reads TGTGCCAGCAGTGAAATACCGGGACAGGGTTACTTC. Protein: CASSEIPGQGYF.

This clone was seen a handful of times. CDR3 residues: CASSVGLTYEQYF. DNA for the CDR3: TGTGCCAGCAGCGTCGGACTTACCTACGAGCAGTACTTC. The rearrangement links TRBV11-2 to TRBJ2-7; D is possibly TRBD2 (5 bases). V lost 5 bases to trimming and J lost 2 bases, with 10 bases between them. Per the germline V gene, CDR1 is SGHAT and CDR2 is FQNNGV. The CDR3 is 13 residues long.

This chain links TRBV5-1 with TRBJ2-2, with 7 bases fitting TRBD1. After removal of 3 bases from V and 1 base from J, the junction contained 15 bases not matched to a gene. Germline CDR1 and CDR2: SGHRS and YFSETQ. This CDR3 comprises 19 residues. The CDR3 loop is CASSSRGRDSSMNTGELFF. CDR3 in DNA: TGCGCCAGCAGCTCCCGAGGCAGGGACAGCTCGATGAACACCGGGGAGCTGTTTTTT.

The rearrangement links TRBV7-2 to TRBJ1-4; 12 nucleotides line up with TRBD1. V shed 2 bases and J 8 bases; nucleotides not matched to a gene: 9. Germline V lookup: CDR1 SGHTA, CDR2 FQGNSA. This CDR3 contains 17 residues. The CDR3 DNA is TGTGCCAGCAGCTTAACCGGGACAGGGGGCTTGCAGGAAAAACTGTTTTTT. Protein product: CASSLTGTGGLQEKLFF.

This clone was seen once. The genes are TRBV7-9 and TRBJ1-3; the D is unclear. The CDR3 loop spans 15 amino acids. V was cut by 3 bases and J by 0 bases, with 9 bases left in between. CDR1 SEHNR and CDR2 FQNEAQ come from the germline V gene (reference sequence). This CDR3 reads CASSFARSSGNTIYF. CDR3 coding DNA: TGTGCCAGCAGCTTCGCCAGGTCCTCTGGAAACACCATATATTTT.

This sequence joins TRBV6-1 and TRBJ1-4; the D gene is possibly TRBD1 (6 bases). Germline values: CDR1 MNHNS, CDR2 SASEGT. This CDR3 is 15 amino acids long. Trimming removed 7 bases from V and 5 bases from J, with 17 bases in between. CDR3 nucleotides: TGTGCCAGCACCCACCCCTATCAGGGGAATGAAAAACTGTTTTTT. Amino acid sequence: CASTHPYQGNEKLFF.

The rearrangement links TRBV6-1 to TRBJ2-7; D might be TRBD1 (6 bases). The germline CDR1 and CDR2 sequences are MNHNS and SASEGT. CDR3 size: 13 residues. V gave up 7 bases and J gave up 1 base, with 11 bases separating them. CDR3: CASNLGQSYEQYF. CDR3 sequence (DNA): TGTGCCAGCAACCTAGGACAGTCCTACGAGCAGTACTTC.

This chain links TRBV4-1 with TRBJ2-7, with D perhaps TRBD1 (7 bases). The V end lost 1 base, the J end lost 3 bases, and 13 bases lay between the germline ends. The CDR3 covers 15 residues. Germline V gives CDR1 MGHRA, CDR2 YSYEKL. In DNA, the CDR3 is TGCGCCAGCAGCCAAGTGGCGGGACAGTACTACGAGCAGTACTTC. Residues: CASSQVAGQYYEQYF.

CDR3 residues: CASSRAGGSYEQYF. DNA for the CDR3: TGTGCCAGCAGCCGAGCGGGAGGGAGCTACGAGCAGTACTTC. The chain has TRBV27 and TRBJ2-7; 10 nucleotides align to TRBD2. Trimming took 6 bases from V and 3 from J; bases not matched to a gene: 5. CDR3 length: 14 amino acids. CDR1 and CDR2 from the germline V gene are MNHEY and SMNVEV (reference sequence).